This T cell receptor beta chain stems from a study of blood T cell repertoires in COVID-19. At the level of the study: In each case, the material was cDNA or gDNA derived from T cells, B-cell-depleted T cells, or PBMCs.

Source study methods: Reference gene primer amplification yielded estimated nucleated cell counts. Using immunoSEQ multiplex PCR, the repertoire was profiled, and TCRdb retains in-frame clones only, with some absent. For V, J and clone size, that table is used; D and trimming come from the DNA. Seen here are about 220,000 clones, approximately 77% observed once, and the top ten hold 3% to 4.5%. With 6 bases clipped from V and 1 base from J, the junction kept 2 bases outside the gene matches. This CDR3 region has 16 residues. Germline V gives CDR1 MNHNY, CDR2 SVGAGI (reference sequence). The chain recombines TRBV6-6 with TRBJ2-3; 15 bases map to TRBD2. Sequencing was performed on peripheral blood. This TCR was recovered from an elderly woman with acute or convalescent COVID-19. Here the CDR3 DNA reads TGTGCCAGCAGCCGGACTAGCGGGGGGGGCACAGATACGCAGTATTTT. This codes for CASSRTSGGGTDTQYF.